This T cell receptor (beta chain) is from a study of cytomegalovirus exposure and HLA in healthy donors. It was with 60 Vbeta and 13 Jbeta primers that the PCR ran. The assay was immunoSEQ multiplex PCR, and TCRdb's table has in-frame clones only and misses some. The sample holds approximately 69,000 clones, about 74% seen once. The CDR3 contains 13 residues. V was pared by 6 bases and J by 7 bases, with 15 bases between. CDR1 is MDHEN, CDR2 SYDVKM, per germline. Sample: PBMCs. The receptor comes from a young woman in good health and CMV-seropositive. J is TRBJ1-2 and V is TRBV28; D remains ambiguous. The CDR3 loop reads CASSLTEVFGYTF. CDR3 coding DNA: TGTGCCAGCAGCCTTACAGAAGTCTTTGGCTACACCTTC.